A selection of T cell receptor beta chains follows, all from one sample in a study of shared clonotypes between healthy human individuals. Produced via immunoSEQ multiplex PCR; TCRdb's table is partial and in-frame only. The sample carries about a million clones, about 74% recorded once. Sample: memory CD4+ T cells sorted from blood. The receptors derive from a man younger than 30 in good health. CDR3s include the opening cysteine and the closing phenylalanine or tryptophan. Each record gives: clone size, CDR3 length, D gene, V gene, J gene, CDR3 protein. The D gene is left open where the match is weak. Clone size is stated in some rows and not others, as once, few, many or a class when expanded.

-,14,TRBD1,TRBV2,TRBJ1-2,CASSEDRGRYGYTF
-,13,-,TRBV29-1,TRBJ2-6,CSVDRDGANVLTF
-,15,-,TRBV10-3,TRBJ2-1,CAISESGGPYNEQFF
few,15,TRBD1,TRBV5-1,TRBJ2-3,CASTLRGRGTDTQYF
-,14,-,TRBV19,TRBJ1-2,CASSTSIQLYGYTF
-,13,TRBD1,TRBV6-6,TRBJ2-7,CAPPGQGSYEQYF
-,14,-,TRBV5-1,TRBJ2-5,CASSSLGGQETQYF
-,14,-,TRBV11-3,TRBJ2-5,CASSLGQIQETQYF
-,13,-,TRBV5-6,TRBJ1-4,CASSLAYVEKLFF
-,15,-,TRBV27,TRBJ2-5,CASSPTTGNQETQYF
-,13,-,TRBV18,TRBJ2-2,CASSPRLPGELFF
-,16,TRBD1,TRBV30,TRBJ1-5,CAWSVAGGGSNQPQHF
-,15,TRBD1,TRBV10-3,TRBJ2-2,CAISITDRDTGELFF
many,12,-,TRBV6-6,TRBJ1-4,CASSDGTYKLFF
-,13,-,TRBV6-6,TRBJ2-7,CASSYSMEYEQYF
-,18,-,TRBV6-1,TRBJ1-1,CASSEGRRPRRMNTEAFF
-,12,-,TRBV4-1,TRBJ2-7,CASSQAQAFQYF
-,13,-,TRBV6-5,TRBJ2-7,CASSTQAGYEQYF
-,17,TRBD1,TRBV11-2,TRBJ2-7,CASSIDQGAAFPYEQYF
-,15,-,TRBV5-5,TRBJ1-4,CASSLGGFGSEKLFF